This paragraph covers one TCR beta chain sequence. Its antigen is as yet unknown. Terminally differentiated effector memory CD45RA+ cells were excluded from the naive CD8 cells, which were CD45RO-negative and positively selected for CCR7. All donors were healthy HIV-negative adults lacking recent acute infections or vaccinations. The CDR3 covers 14 residues. The V gene's germline CDR1 is SNHLY and CDR2 FYNNEI. Trimming shortened V by 2 bases and J by 5 bases, and 10 bases separated the two germline ends. This specimen comes from a study of shared clonotypes between healthy human individuals. General study results and limits: Tissue TCR repertoires likely differ from these blood-only repertoires.

Method: immunoSEQ multiplex PCR; TCRdb's copy keeps in-frame clones and lacks some. The sample shows about 2.2 million clones, 93% of them seen only once. This TCR came from a man younger than 35 in good health. Some clones in this sample may be carry-over from other donors' samples. Sequencing input: naive CD8+ T cells from PBMCs. The chain combines TRBV2 with TRBJ2-1; D not resolved. In nucleotides, the CDR3 is TGTGCCAGCAGTGAAAAGAGCTACCACAATGAGCAGTTCTTC. This sequence encodes CASSEKSYHNEQFF.